A selection of T cell receptor beta chains follows, all from one sample in a study of blood T cell repertoires in COVID-19. The data were produced by immunoSEQ multiplex PCR, yet TCRdb's version contains in-frame clones alone and is incomplete. The table has roughly 87,000 clones, 80% to 90% seen once. The sequenced material came from peripheral blood. The receptors stem from an elderly woman with active COVID-19. The CDR3 runs from the conserved cysteine through the conserved F or W. D genes are given only for firm matches.

d_gene | j_gene | v_gene | CDR3nt | CDR3aa
. | TRBJ2-7 | TRBV12-3/TRBV12-4 | TGTGCCAGCAGCCTGGACAGTTACGAGCAGTACTTC | CASSLDSYEQYF
. | TRBJ1-5 | TRBV14 | TGTGCCACCCCCATTCAGCCCCAGCATTTT | CATPIQPQHF
. | TRBJ2-6 | TRBV29-1 | TGCAGCGTTTTAGGTGGGAGCGGGGCCAACGTCCTGACTTTC | CSVLGGSGANVLTF
TRBD2 | TRBJ2-1 | TRBV27 | TGTGCCAGCAGTTTAGGGCGGGAGTCGGAGTTCTTC | CASSLGRESEFF
TRBD2 | TRBJ2-1 | TRBV7-2 | TGTGCCAGCAGCTTACCCTGGGGGGGTCTATTCAATGAGCAGTTCTTC | CASSLPWGGLFNEQFF
TRBD1 | TRBJ2-7 | TRBV18 | TGTGCCAGCTCCGAACAGGGGACCCCTCGTGAGCAGTACTTC | CASSEQGTPREQYF
. | TRBJ2-5 | TRBV7-2 | TGTGCCAGCAGCTTAAACCCCGGGCAAGAGACCCAGTACTTC | CASSLNPGQETQYF
. | TRBJ2-5 | TRBV6-6 | TGTGCCAGCAGTTACTGGGGCCAGGGCGAGGAGACCCAGTACTTC | CASSYWGQGEETQYF
. | TRBJ2-1 | TRBV12-3/TRBV12-4 | TGTGCCAGCAGACCGGACTGGGACAATGAGCAGTTCTTC | CASRPDWDNEQFF
. | TRBJ2-2 | TRBV14 | TGTGCCAGCAGCCTACTTCATGGGCGTCCCGGGGAGCTGTTTTTT | CASSLLHGRPGELFF
TRBD2 | TRBJ2-7 | TRBV5-1 | TGCGCCAGCACCGACCGGGACTACGAATACGAGCAGTACTTC | CASTDRDYEYEQYF
TRBD2 | TRBJ2-5 | TRBV7-2 | TGTGCCAGCAGCGGCGCCGGGACTAGCGTTCAAGAGACCCAGTACTTC | CASSGAGTSVQETQYF
TRBD2 | TRBJ2-5 | TRBV10-3 | TGTGCCATCAGTGAAGGGCTAGCGGGGCCAGGAGAGACCCAGTACTTC | CAISEGLAGPGETQYF
. | TRBJ1-4 | TRBV7-2 | TGTGCCAGCAGCTTAGGATTTGCCGCCGGGACACGAAATGAAAAACTGTTTTTT | CASSLGFAAGTRNEKLFF
TRBD1 | TRBJ1-4 | TRBV5-1 | TGCGCCAGCAGCATCGGACAGGGGTCTGAAAAACTGTTTTTT | CASSIGQGSEKLFF
. | TRBJ2-5 | TRBV11-1 | TGTGCCAGCAGCTTAAATGGGCAGCACCAAGAGACCCAGTACTTC | CASSLNGQHQETQYF
. | TRBJ1-1 | TRBV4-3 | TGCGCCAGCAGCCAAGTCTCAGGGGCAACTGAAGCTTTCTTT | CASSQVSGATEAFF
TRBD1 | TRBJ2-7 | TRBV28 | TGTGCCAGCAGCCCAGGGGGTTACGAGCAGTACTTC | CASSPGGYEQYF
. | TRBJ1-4 | TRBV7-8 | TGTGCCAGCAGCTTAACAGGGTATAGAGAAAAACTGTTTTTT | CASSLTGYREKLFF